The T cell receptor beta chain under discussion was sequenced for a study of beta chain features in type 1 diabetes. Study-wide points: Researchers report that Type 1 diabetes patients had moderately but significantly shorter TCRB CDR3s across all four CD4+ subsets.

For this clone: Its antigen is not identified.

The whole isolated RNA underwent reverse transcription, so sequencing captured expressed TCRB transcripts. Method: immunoSEQ multiplex PCR; TCRdb's copy keeps in-frame clones and lacks some. The sample yields 120,000 to 150,000 clones, about 9.1% seen once. Heparinised blood was drawn once per donor, averaging about 116 mL. CD4+ naive, central memory, regulatory and stem cell-like memory cells were sorted via CD45RO/CCR7/CD25/CD127/CD95/CD27. V shed 1 base, J shed 5 bases, and the junction held 6 bases outside the gene matches. Per germline, CDR1 SGHDN and CDR2 FVKESK. The CDR3 has 16 residues. The receptor was isolated from a woman aged 40 to 50 in good health. V usage is TRBV14 and J usage is TRBJ2-2; 8 bases map to TRBD2. Material: central memory CD4+ T cells from blood. The CDR3 loop reads CASSQVRGGPTGELFF. CDR3 sequence (DNA): TGTGCCAGCAGCCAAGTACGGGGGGGGCCAACCGGGGAGCTGTTTTTT.